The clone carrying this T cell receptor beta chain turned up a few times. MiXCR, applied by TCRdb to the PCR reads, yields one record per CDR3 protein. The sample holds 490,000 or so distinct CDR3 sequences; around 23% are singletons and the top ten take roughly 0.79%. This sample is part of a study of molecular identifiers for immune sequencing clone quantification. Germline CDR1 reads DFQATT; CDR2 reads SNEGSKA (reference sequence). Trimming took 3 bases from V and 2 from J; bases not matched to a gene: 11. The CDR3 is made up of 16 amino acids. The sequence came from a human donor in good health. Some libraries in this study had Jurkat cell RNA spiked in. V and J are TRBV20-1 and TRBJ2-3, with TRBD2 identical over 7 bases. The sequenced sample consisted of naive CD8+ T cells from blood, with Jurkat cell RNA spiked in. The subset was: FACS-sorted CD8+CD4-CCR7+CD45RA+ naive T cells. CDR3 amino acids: CSARDFGGGDTDTQYF. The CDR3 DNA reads TGCAGTGCTAGGGACTTTGGCGGGGGAGACACAGATACGCAGTATTTT.